This TCR beta chain came from a study of OX40 agonist ivuxolimab in advanced cancers. Study information: Treatment received earlier with anti-PD-1, anti-PD-L1 or anti-CTLA-4 agents was allowed, and approximately 44% had some.

Measured with immunoSEQ multiplex PCR; TCRdb has only the in-frame clones, and not every one. The table includes about 29,000 clones, 70% to 85% detected once. Autoimmune disease history or systemic immunosuppression disqualified patients. Sequencing was performed on CD4+ or CD8+ T cells sorted from blood, taken in a trial of the OX40 agonist ivuxolimab. The sequence derives from an adult with an advanced solid tumor such as melanoma, head and neck, liver or kidney cancer.

Here the CDR3 DNA reads TGCGCCAGCAGCTCACAGACCCGGGACAGGGCAGATACGCAGTATTTT. Amino acids: CASSSQTRDRADTQYF. This chain links TRBV5-1 with TRBJ2-3; 9 nucleotides match TRBD1. The germline V gene has CDR1 SGHRS and CDR2 YFSETQ. V was clipped by 3 bases and J by 4 bases; unmatched bases: 9. This CDR3 region has 16 residues. Together with reference TRBV5-1 and TRBJ2-3, the CDR3 gives the full variable domain: KAGVTQTPRYLIKTRGQQVTLSCSPISGHRSVSWYQQTPGQGLQFLFEYFSETQRNKGNFPGRFSGRQFSNSRSEMNVSTLELGDSALYLCASSSQTRDRADTQYFGPGTRLTVL.